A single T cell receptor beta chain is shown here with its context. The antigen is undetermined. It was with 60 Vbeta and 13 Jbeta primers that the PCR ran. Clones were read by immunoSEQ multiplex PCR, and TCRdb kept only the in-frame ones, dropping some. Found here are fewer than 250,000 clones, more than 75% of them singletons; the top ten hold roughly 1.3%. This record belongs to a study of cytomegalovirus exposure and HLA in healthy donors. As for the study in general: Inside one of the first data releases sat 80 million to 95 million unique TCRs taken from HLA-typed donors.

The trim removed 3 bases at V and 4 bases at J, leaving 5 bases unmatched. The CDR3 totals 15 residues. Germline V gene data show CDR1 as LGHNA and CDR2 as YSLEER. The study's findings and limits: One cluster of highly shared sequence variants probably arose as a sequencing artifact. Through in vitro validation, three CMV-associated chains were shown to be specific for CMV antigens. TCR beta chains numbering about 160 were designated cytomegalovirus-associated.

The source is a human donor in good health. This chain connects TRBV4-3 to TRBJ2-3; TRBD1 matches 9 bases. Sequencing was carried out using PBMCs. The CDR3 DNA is TGCGCCAGCAGCCAGCAAACAGGGGGCGCAGATACGCAGTATTTT. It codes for CASSQQTGGADTQYF.